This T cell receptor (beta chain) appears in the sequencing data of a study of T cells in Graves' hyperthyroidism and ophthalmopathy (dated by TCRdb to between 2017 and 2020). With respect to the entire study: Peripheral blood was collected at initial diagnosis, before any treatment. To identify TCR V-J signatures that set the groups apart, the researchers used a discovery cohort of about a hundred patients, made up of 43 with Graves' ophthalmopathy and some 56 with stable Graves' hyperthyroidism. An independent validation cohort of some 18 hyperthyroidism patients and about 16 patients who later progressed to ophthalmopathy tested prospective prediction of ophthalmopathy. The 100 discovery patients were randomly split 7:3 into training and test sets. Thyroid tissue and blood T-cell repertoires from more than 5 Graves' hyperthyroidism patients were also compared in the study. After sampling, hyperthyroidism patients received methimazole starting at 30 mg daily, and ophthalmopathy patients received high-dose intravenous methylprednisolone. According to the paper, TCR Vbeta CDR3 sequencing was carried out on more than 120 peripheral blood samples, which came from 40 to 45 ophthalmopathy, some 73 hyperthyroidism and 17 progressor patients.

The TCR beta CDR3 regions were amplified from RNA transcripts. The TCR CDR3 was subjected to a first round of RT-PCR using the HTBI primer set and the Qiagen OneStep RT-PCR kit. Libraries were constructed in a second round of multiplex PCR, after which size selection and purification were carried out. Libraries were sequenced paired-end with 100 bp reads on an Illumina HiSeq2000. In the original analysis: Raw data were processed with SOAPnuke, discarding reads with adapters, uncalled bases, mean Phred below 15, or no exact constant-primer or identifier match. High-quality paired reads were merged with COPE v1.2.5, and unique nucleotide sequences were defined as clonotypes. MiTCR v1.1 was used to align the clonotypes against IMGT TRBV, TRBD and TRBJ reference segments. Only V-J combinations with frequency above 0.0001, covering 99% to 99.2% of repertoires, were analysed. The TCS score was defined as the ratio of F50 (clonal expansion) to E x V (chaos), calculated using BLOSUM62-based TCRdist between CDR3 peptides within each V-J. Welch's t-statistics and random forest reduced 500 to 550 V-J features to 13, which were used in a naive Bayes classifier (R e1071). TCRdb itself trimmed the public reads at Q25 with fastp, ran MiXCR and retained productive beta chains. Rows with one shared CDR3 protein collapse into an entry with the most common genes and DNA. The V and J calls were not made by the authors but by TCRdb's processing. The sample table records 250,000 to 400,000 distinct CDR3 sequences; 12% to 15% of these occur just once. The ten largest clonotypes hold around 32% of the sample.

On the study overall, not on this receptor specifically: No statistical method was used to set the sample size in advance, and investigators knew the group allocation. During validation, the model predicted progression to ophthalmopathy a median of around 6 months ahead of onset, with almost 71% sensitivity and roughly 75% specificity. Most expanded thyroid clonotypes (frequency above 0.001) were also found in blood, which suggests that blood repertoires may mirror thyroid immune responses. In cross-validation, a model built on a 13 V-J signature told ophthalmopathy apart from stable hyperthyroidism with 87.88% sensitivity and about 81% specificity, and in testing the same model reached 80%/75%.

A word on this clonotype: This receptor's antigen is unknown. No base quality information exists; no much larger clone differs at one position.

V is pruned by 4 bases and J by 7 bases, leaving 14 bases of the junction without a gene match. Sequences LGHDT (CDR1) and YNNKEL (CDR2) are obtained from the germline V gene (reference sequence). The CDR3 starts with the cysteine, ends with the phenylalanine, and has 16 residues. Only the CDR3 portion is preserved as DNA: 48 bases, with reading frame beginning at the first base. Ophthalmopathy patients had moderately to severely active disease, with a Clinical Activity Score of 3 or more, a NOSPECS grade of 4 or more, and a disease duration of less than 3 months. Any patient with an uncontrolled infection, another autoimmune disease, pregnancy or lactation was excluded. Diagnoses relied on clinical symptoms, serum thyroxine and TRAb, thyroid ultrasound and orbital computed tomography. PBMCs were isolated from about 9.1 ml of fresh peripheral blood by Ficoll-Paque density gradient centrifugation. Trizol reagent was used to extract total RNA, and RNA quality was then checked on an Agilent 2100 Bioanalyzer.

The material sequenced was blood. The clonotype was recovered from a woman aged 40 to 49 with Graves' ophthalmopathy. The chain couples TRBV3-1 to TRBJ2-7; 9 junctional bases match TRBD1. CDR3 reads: CASSRGTGIPDGEQYF. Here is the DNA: TGTGCCAGCAGCCGTGGGACAGGGATCCCTGACGGGGAGCAGTACTTC.